This is a list of T cell receptor beta chains from one sample in a study of response to subunit inactivated influenza vaccine. MiXCR, run by TCRdb on the RT-PCR reads, gives a single entry per CDR3 protein. The table records roughly 670,000 distinct CDR3 sequences, 14% of them present only once. The starting material was PBMCs from blood, obtained about 14 days before vaccination. The receptor source for this set is a man aged 50-59 years who received an inactivated influenza vaccine. The CDR3 runs from the conserved cysteine through the conserved F or W. A D gene is named only where the DNA matches it firmly. A clone size is listed for some rows: how often the clone was seen (once, few, many), or a class if it is expanded.

cdr3_length: 18; d_call: TRBD2; j_call: TRBJ2-3; clone_size: few; v_call: TRBV11-2; cdr3_aa: CASSLTRTSGSITDTQYF; cdr3_nt: TGTGCCAGCAGCTTAACCCGGACTAGCGGCTCTATAACAGATACGCAGTATTTT
cdr3_length: 15; d_call: TRBD1; j_call: TRBJ2-3; clone_size: many; v_call: TRBV5-6; cdr3_aa: CASMGTGVRTDTQYF; cdr3_nt: TGTGCCAGCATGGGGACAGGGGTGCGCACAGATACGCAGTATTTT
cdr3_length: 12; d_call: NA; j_call: TRBJ2-5; clone_size: NA; v_call: TRBV15; cdr3_aa: CATSTNQETQYF; cdr3_nt: TGTGCCACCAGCACGAACCAAGAGACCCAGTACTTC
cdr3_length: 15; d_call: NA; j_call: TRBJ1-5; clone_size: NA; v_call: TRBV28; cdr3_aa: CASSLPRQGNQPQHF; cdr3_nt: TGTGCCAGCAGTTTGCCCCGACAGGGCAATCAGCCCCAGCATTTT
cdr3_length: 18; d_call: TRBD2; j_call: TRBJ2-3; clone_size: few; v_call: TRBV6-4; cdr3_aa: CASSDSNQTSGSTDTQYF; cdr3_nt: TGTGCCAGCAGTGACTCGAACCAGACTAGCGGTAGCACAGATACGCAGTATTTT
cdr3_length: 14; d_call: TRBD2; j_call: TRBJ2-3; clone_size: NA; v_call: TRBV29-1; cdr3_aa: CSVWASGSTDTQYF; cdr3_nt: TGCAGCGTTTGGGCTAGCGGGTCCACAGATACGCAGTATTTT
cdr3_length: 13; d_call: NA; j_call: TRBJ1-4; clone_size: few; v_call: TRBV7-9; cdr3_aa: CASSTAGDEKLFF; cdr3_nt: TGTGCCAGCAGCACAGCCGGGGATGAAAAACTGTTTTTT
cdr3_length: 14; d_call: NA; j_call: TRBJ2-7; clone_size: NA; v_call: TRBV5-1; cdr3_aa: CASSLDGESYEQYF; cdr3_nt: TGCGCCAGCAGCTTGGACGGGGAATCCTACGAGCAGTACTTC
cdr3_length: 14; d_call: NA; j_call: TRBJ2-6; clone_size: few; v_call: TRBV2; cdr3_aa: CASIESSGANVLTF; cdr3_nt: TGTGCCAGCATTGAGAGCTCTGGGGCCAACGTCCTGACTTTC
cdr3_length: 20; d_call: TRBD2; j_call: TRBJ2-7; clone_size: many; v_call: TRBV7-8; cdr3_aa: CASSYDSGLAGSLEVYEQYF; cdr3_nt: TGTGCCAGCAGTTATGATTCGGGACTAGCGGGCTCTTTAGAGGTGTACGAGCAGTACTTC
cdr3_length: 18; d_call: NA; j_call: TRBJ2-7; clone_size: few; v_call: TRBV5-6; cdr3_aa: CASSLARDIADFATRQYF; cdr3_nt: TGTGCCAGCAGCTTGGCACGGGATATAGCGGATTTCGCTACGCGGCAGTACTTC
cdr3_length: 13; d_call: NA; j_call: TRBJ2-1; clone_size: few; v_call: TRBV18; cdr3_aa: CASSPGLRNEQFF; cdr3_nt: TGTGCCAGCTCACCGGGCCTTCGGAATGAGCAGTTCTTC
cdr3_length: 13; d_call: NA; j_call: TRBJ1-1; clone_size: few; v_call: TRBV6-1; cdr3_aa: CASAPRVNTEAFF; cdr3_nt: TGTGCCAGCGCTCCGCGGGTGAACACTGAAGCTTTCTTT
cdr3_length: 18; d_call: NA; j_call: TRBJ2-3; clone_size: few; v_call: TRBV3-1; cdr3_aa: CASSHHRGGGTSTDTQYF; cdr3_nt: TGTGCCAGCAGCCATCATAGGGGTGGCGGAACTAGCACAGATACGCAGTATTTT
cdr3_length: 17; d_call: NA; j_call: TRBJ1-4; clone_size: NA; v_call: TRBV4-1; cdr3_aa: CASKANPLIPTNEKLFF; cdr3_nt: TGCGCCAGTAAAGCCAATCCCCTCATTCCAACTAATGAAAAACTGTTTTTT
cdr3_length: 16; d_call: TRBD1; j_call: TRBJ2-5; clone_size: NA; v_call: TRBV6-2/TRBV6-3; cdr3_aa: CASSSPGQGDQETQYF; cdr3_nt: TGTGCCAGCAGTTCCCCCGGACAGGGAGACCAAGAGACCCAGTACTTC
cdr3_length: 14; d_call: NA; j_call: TRBJ2-3; clone_size: few; v_call: TRBV19; cdr3_aa: CASSTVRVTDTQYF; cdr3_nt: TGTGCCAGTAGTACAGTCAGGGTTACAGATACGCAGTATTTT
cdr3_length: 12; d_call: NA; j_call: TRBJ1-5; clone_size: NA; v_call: TRBV20-1; cdr3_aa: CSASPVNQPQHF; cdr3_nt: TGCAGTGCTAGTCCCGTCAATCAGCCCCAGCATTTT
cdr3_length: 15; d_call: NA; j_call: TRBJ2-3; clone_size: NA; v_call: TRBV15; cdr3_aa: CATSRYGSDTDTQYF; cdr3_nt: TGTGCCACCAGCAGGTACGGGAGCGACACAGATACGCAGTATTTT
cdr3_length: 13; d_call: NA; j_call: TRBJ2-7; clone_size: many; v_call: TRBV2; cdr3_aa: CASSVRSNYEQYF; cdr3_nt: TGTGCCAGCAGTGTTAGATCTAACTACGAGCAGTACTTC
cdr3_length: 14; d_call: NA; j_call: TRBJ2-3; clone_size: NA; v_call: TRBV5-1; cdr3_aa: CASSRDLSTDTQYF; cdr3_nt: TGCGCCAGCAGCAGGGACTTATCCACAGATACGCAGTATTTT
cdr3_length: 20; d_call: NA; j_call: TRBJ1-5; clone_size: NA; v_call: TRBV5-1; cdr3_aa: CASSLVQGLEYHTSNQPQHF; cdr3_nt: TGCGCCAGCAGCTTGGTGCAGGGACTTGAATATCATACTAGCAATCAGCCCCAGCATTTT
cdr3_length: 13; d_call: TRBD1; j_call: TRBJ2-7; clone_size: NA; v_call: TRBV5-5; cdr3_aa: CASSTGQTYEQYF; cdr3_nt: TGTGCCAGCAGCACGGGACAGACCTACGAGCAGTACTTC
cdr3_length: 13; d_call: TRBD1; j_call: TRBJ1-1; clone_size: NA; v_call: TRBV19; cdr3_aa: CASRTGADTEAFF; cdr3_nt: TGTGCCAGTAGGACAGGGGCGGACACTGAAGCTTTCTTT
cdr3_length: 12; d_call: NA; j_call: TRBJ2-5; clone_size: few; v_call: TRBV20-1; cdr3_aa: CSARVSPGTQYF; cdr3_nt: TGCAGTGCTAGGGTCAGTCCTGGGACCCAGTACTTC
cdr3_length: 12; d_call: NA; j_call: TRBJ2-1; clone_size: few; v_call: TRBV29-1; cdr3_aa: CSVRGGGNEQFF; cdr3_nt: TGCAGCGTTCGAGGCGGCGGCAATGAGCAGTTCTTC
cdr3_length: 12; d_call: NA; j_call: TRBJ1-2; clone_size: NA; v_call: TRBV6-2/TRBV6-3; cdr3_aa: CASSYSTGGYTF; cdr3_nt: TGTGCCAGCAGTTACTCCACGGGTGGCTACACCTTC
cdr3_length: 17; d_call: NA; j_call: TRBJ1-4; clone_size: few; v_call: TRBV15; cdr3_aa: CATSRVGVLKSNEKLFF; cdr3_nt: TGTGCCACCAGCAGAGTTGGGGTTCTTAAGTCTAATGAAAAACTGTTTTTT
cdr3_length: 13; d_call: TRBD1; j_call: TRBJ2-1; clone_size: few; v_call: TRBV20-1; cdr3_aa: CSVQQQGIDEQFF; cdr3_nt: TGCAGTGTTCAGCAACAGGGGATCGATGAGCAGTTCTTC
cdr3_length: 17; d_call: TRBD1; j_call: TRBJ2-1; clone_size: NA; v_call: TRBV18; cdr3_aa: CASSPYYTGVSYNEQFF; cdr3_nt: TGTGCCAGCTCACCGTATTACACAGGGGTCTCCTACAATGAGCAGTTCTTC
cdr3_length: 14; d_call: NA; j_call: TRBJ1-5; clone_size: NA; v_call: TRBV7-9; cdr3_aa: CASSFDRFNQPQHF; cdr3_nt: TGTGCCAGCAGCTTTGACAGGTTCAATCAGCCCCAGCATTTT
cdr3_length: 13; d_call: NA; j_call: TRBJ2-7; clone_size: few; v_call: TRBV7-2; cdr3_aa: CASSVRETYEQYF; cdr3_nt: TGTGCCAGCAGCGTTCGGGAGACCTACGAGCAGTACTTC
cdr3_length: 14; d_call: NA; j_call: TRBJ1-3; clone_size: NA; v_call: TRBV5-1; cdr3_aa: CASSLTHSGNTIYF; cdr3_nt: TGCGCCAGCAGCTTGACCCACTCTGGAAACACCATATATTTT
cdr3_length: 14; d_call: NA; j_call: TRBJ1-1; clone_size: NA; v_call: TRBV28; cdr3_aa: CASSFSLGNTEAFF; cdr3_nt: TGTGCCAGCAGTTTCTCCCTGGGGAACACTGAAGCTTTCTTT